These 5 T cell receptor beta chains share one sample of origin, sequenced in a study of T cell responses to AZD1222 COVID-19 vaccine. The method was immunoSEQ multiplex PCR; TCRdb's version includes in-frame clones alone and lacks a portion of them. Of about 56,000 clones listed, approximately 85% are singletons. Source: peripheral blood, taken on day 0 of AZD1222 vaccination. These receptors originate from an adult in good health.

In its sample, this clone was seen once. V usage is TRBV19 and J usage is TRBJ2-1; 10 bases are shared with TRBD1. After removal of 9 bases from V and 4 bases from J, the junction contained 9 bases not matched to a gene. Germline CDR1 is LNHDA and CDR2 is SQIVND (reference sequence). The CDR3 extends over 15 amino acids. CDR3 loop: CASLTRDRGYNEQFF. CDR3 nucleotide sequence: TGTGCCAGCCTGACCCGGGACAGGGGATACAATGAGCAGTTCTTC.

The chain employs TRBV10-3 and TRBJ2-5, with D tentatively TRBD1 (6 bases). The CDR3 is made up of 12 amino acids. Germline V lookup: CDR1 ENHRY, CDR2 SYGVKD. The germline V and J ends were trimmed by 6 bases and 5 bases, with 10 bases remaining between them. The DNA of the CDR3 is TGTGCCATCAGGGGCACAGGGGAGACCCAGTACTTC. Its protein is CAIRGTGETQYF.

The count of this clone is one. This rearrangement joins TRBV7-9 to TRBJ1-3; 7 bases match TRBD1. The V gene's germline CDR1 is SEHNR and CDR2 FQNEAQ (reference sequence). This CDR3 region has 15 residues. After removal of 4 bases from V and 6 bases from J, the junction contained 9 bases not matched to a gene. CDR3 coding DNA: TGTGCCAGCAGCTCCCCGGGACAGCGGATAAACACCATATATTTT. Protein: CASSSPGQRINTIYF.

The rearrangement joins TRBV18 to TRBJ1-6; D is ambiguous. The germline V and J ends were trimmed by 0 bases and 8 bases, with 8 bases remaining between them. The CDR3 contains 14 residues. Germline lookup yields CDR1 KGHSH and CDR2 LQKENI. Here the CDR3 reads CASSPPSGDSPLHF. CDR3 DNA sequence: TGTGCCAGCTCACCACCGTCCGGGGATTCACCCCTCCACTTT.

The rearrangement uses TRBV28 and TRBJ2-7; D remains ambiguous. Trimming removed 5 bases from V and 1 base from J, with 9 bases in between. The CDR3 totals 13 residues. In germline, CDR1 is MDHEN, CDR2 SYDVKM. The CDR3: CASSPPSSYEQYF. CDR3 nucleotides: TGTGCCAGCAGTCCTCCTTCTTCCTACGAGCAGTACTTC.